Shown below are 19 T cell receptor beta chains from a single sample sequenced in a study of T-cell memory formation after mild COVID-19. TCRdb independently ran MiXCR on the 5' RACE reads; one entry per CDR3 protein. The repertoire holds about 250,000 distinct CDR3 sequences, with 15% as singletons. The sequencing sample was made of PBMCs or a T cell subset sorted from them (not recorded which). The receptors shown here come from an adult woman who had mild COVID-19 (a few samples of this study predate the infection). Cell type and time point are not known.

A few counts support this clonotype. The chain is built from TRBV18 and TRBJ1-5, with 8 nucleotides matching TRBD1. Germline V lookup: CDR1 KGHSH, CDR2 LQKENI. The junction had 13 bases not matched to a gene; V was cut back by 3 bases and J by 9 bases. This CDR3 has 16 residues. CDR3 protein: CASSPGTGGIRAPQHF. DNA of the CDR3: TGTGCCAGCTCACCCGGGACAGGCGGAATTAGGGCGCCCCAGCATTTT.

This clonotype was seen at least ten times. The gene calls are TRBV4-1 and TRBJ1-1; 11 bases map to TRBD1. The CDR3 is 15 amino acids. Per the germline V gene, CDR1 is MGHRA and CDR2 is YSYEKL. Germline trimming cut 1 base from V and 4 bases from J; bases unmatched to any gene: 2. The DNA of the CDR3 is TGCGCCAGCAGCCAAGTAGGGACAGGGGGCACTGAAGCTTTCTTT. Translated, it gives CASSQVGTGGTEAFF.

The gene calls are TRBV3-1 and TRBJ1-6; 7 bases agree with TRBD1. This CDR3 has 14 amino acids. Looked up from germline, CDR1 is LGHDT and CDR2 is YNNKEL (reference sequence). V gave up 1 base and J gave up 9 bases; unmatched junction bases: 3. The DNA of the CDR3 is TGTGCCAGCAGCCAAGCAGGGGGGGGTTCACCCCTCCACTTT. Amino acids: CASSQAGGGSPLHF.

The rearrangement joins TRBV4-1 to TRBJ1-2; the match to TRBD1 covers 9 bases. Trimming cost V 0 bases and J 12 bases; bases outside gene matches: 8. In germline, CDR1 is MGHRA, CDR2 YSYEKL. The CDR3 length is 14 residues. In nucleotides, the CDR3 is TGCGCCAGCAGCCAAGAGGGACAGGGTCATCGGGACACCTTC. It specifies CASSQEGQGHRDTF.

The chain is built from TRBV6-1 and TRBJ2-2; the D gene is possibly TRBD1 (5 bases). V was shortened by 6 bases and J by 3 bases, with 8 bases between the two germline ends. CDR1 and CDR2 (germline): MNHNS, SASEGT. CDR3 size: 13 residues. CDR3 loop: CASRKGYTGELFF. CDR3 coding DNA: TGTGCCAGCAGAAAGGGGTACACCGGGGAGCTGTTTTTT.

This clonotype was detected a few times. The chain uses TRBV18 and TRBJ1-5; D unclear. V was cut by 3 bases and J by 2 bases, with 8 bases left in between. The germline V gene has CDR1 KGHSH and CDR2 LQKENI. The CDR3 has 14 amino acids. The CDR3 region has the DNA TGTGCCAGCTCACCGGGGATTGGCAATCAGCCCCAGCATTTT. It translates to CASSPGIGNQPQHF.

This clonotype was counted only a few times. The J gene is TRBJ2-7, the V gene TRBV5-4; 8 nucleotides align to TRBD1. V lost 4 bases to trimming and J lost 0 bases; unmatched junction nucleotides: 6. This CDR3 spans 15 amino acids. Germline CDR1 and CDR2: SGHNT and YYREEE (reference sequence). Written as DNA, the CDR3 is TGTGCCAGCAGCACGGGACAGGACCCCTCCTACGAGCAGTACTTC. Protein sequence: CASSTGQDPSYEQYF.

CDR3 residues: CSVEERGTNEKLFF. The CDR3 DNA follows: TGCAGCGTTGAAGAACGGGGGACTAATGAAAAACTGTTTTTT. The V and J genes are TRBV29-1 and TRBJ1-4, with a tentative D call TRBD1 (5 bases). Trimming removed 0 bases from V and 2 bases from J, with 7 bases in between. Germline-derived CDR1 and CDR2 are SQVTM and ANQGSEA. CDR3 size: 14 residues.

V and J are TRBV10-3 and TRBJ1-2; tentative D call: TRBD1 (5 bases). CDR1 is ENHRY, CDR2 SYGVKD, per germline. The CDR3 covers 15 residues. Trimming shortened V by 6 bases and J by 2 bases, and 16 bases separated the two germline ends. CDR3 nucleotide sequence: TGTGCCATCAGGGGGGGTGTCGGTAAAAACTATGGCTACACCTTC. This translates into CAIRGGVGKNYGYTF.

This clonotype was detected only a few times. V is TRBV5-1 and J is TRBJ1-1, with a weak D call TRBD1 (6 bases). The germline V and J ends were trimmed by 3 bases and 8 bases, with 20 bases remaining between them. This CDR3 is 15 amino acids long. Per germline, CDR1 SGHRS and CDR2 YFSETQ. CDR3 coding DNA: TGCGCCAGCAGCTGGGAAGGGGGGCCCGGCAGAGAAGCTTTCTTT. Translating it yields CASSWEGGPGREAFF.

The CDR3 protein is CASSPLGGDSHYGYTF. In DNA form, the CDR3 reads TGTGCCAGCAGCCCCCTCGGGGGCGATAGCCATTATGGCTACACCTTC. This chain joins TRBV5-5 and TRBJ1-2, with D possibly TRBD1 on 6 matching bases. This CDR3 contains 16 residues. CDR1 SGHKS and CDR2 YYEKEE come from the germline V gene (reference sequence). The V gene lost 4 bases and the J gene lost 5 bases, with 21 bases spanning the gap.

V and J are TRBV29-1 and TRBJ1-1; 8 bases agree with TRBD1. This CDR3 comprises 14 residues. Germline CDR1 reads SQVTM; CDR2 reads ANQGSEA. This CDR3 is CIVRTGTGNTEAFF. In nucleotides, the CDR3 is TGCATCGTACGGACCGGGACAGGGAACACTGAAGCTTTCTTT. The whole variable domain, filled in from reference TRBV29-1 and TRBJ1-1, reads SAVISQKPSRDICQRGTSLTIQCQVDSQVTMMFWYRQQPGQSLTLIATANQGSEATYESGFVIDKFPISRPNLTFSTLTVSNMSPEDSSIYLCIVRTGTGNTEAFFGQGTRLTVV.

CDR3 sequence: CASTQGLSPLHF. Here the CDR3 DNA reads TGTGCCAGCACCCAGGGACTTTCTCCCCTCCACTTT. This rearrangement joins TRBV12-3 or TRBV12-4 to TRBJ1-6, with TRBD1 as a possible D gene (5 bases). V was cut by 7 bases and J by 13 bases, with 14 bases left in between. CDR3 size: 12 residues.

The chain links TRBV9 to TRBJ2-1; D is unresolved. The CDR3 is 11 residues long. The V gene's germline CDR1 is SGDLS and CDR2 YYNGEE. The V end was cut by 0 bases, the J end by 8 bases, with 3 bases between. CDR3 bases: TGTGCCAGCAGCGTAGACTATGAGCAGTTCTTC. It codes for CASSVDYEQFF.

V usage is TRBV5-1 and J usage is TRBJ1-1; 8 bases agree with TRBD1. This CDR3 spans 16 amino acids. Germline CDR1 SGHRS, CDR2 YFSETQ. CDR3: CALPKPGQVGDTEAFF. CDR3 DNA: TGCGCGCTTCCCAAACCGGGACAGGTAGGCGACACTGAAGCTTTCTTT.

Many counts were recorded for this clonotype. The chain links TRBV12-3 or TRBV12-4 to TRBJ2-1; the D gene is possibly TRBD2 (6 bases). Trimming pared 6 bases from V and 6 bases from J, leaving 21 bases between. The CDR3 runs to 16 residues. The CDR3 DNA is TGTGCCAGCAGCCAGGTTGGGGGGAAAATGCTCAATGAGCAGTTCTTC. This sequence encodes CASSQVGGKMLNEQFF.

This clonotype was recorded a few times. The genes are TRBV3-1 and TRBJ1-4; D is undetermined. V gave up 5 bases and J gave up 8 bases, with 9 bases separating them. The CDR3 loop spans 12 amino acids. Germline V gene lookup returns CDR1 LGHDT and CDR2 YNNKEL (reference sequence). The CDR3 nucleotides are TGTGCCAGCAGCAGACTGGGGGAAAAACTGTTTTTT. It codes for CASSRLGEKLFF.

This clonotype was seen a handful of times. The chain uses TRBV9 and TRBJ2-1; maybe TRBD2 (7 bases). The V gene lost 0 bases and the J gene lost 12 bases, with 25 bases spanning the gap. The CDR3 has 17 amino acids. Germline values: CDR1 SGDLS, CDR2 YYNGEE. The CDR3 coding sequence is TGTGCCAGCAGCGTAGGTGCGGGGGCACCCAAAGGCGGGGGGCAGTTCTTC. It codes for CASSVGAGAPKGGGQFF.

This clonotype was counted ten times or more. V usage is TRBV3-1 and J usage is TRBJ2-5; a weak D match, TRBD2 (6 bases). CDR1 is LGHDT, CDR2 YNNKEL, per germline (reference sequence). V was shortened by 3 bases and J by 2 bases, with 10 bases between the two germline ends. The CDR3 is 14 amino acids. The CDR3: CASSQGLEQETQYF. The DNA for the CDR3 is TGTGCCAGCAGCCAGGGACTGGAACAAGAGACCCAGTACTTC.